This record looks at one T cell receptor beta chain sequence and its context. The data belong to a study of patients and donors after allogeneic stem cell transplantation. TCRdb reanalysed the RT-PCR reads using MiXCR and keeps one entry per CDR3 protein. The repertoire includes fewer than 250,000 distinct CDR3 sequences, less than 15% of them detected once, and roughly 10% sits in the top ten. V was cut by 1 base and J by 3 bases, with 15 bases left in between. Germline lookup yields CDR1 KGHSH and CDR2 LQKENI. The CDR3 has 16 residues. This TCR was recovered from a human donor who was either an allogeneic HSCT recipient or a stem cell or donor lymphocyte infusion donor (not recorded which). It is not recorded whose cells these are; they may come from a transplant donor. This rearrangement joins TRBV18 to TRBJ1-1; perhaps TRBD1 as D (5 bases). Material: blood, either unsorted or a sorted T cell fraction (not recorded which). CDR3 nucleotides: TGTGCCAGCTCACCACGTTTGGGGGTATTGGACACTGAAGCTTTCTTT. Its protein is CASSPRLGVLDTEAFF.